The T cell receptor (beta chain) described here comes from a study of blood T cell repertoires in COVID-19. In the original processing: From reference gene primer amplification, estimates of nucleated cell counts were derived. Measured with immunoSEQ multiplex PCR; TCRdb has only the in-frame clones, and not every one. The DNA was the basis for D and trimming; V, J and clone size are from that table. The data contain 90,000 to 130,000 clones, nearly 90% of them singletons. CDR1 and CDR2 from the germline V gene are SGDLS and YYNGEE. The CDR3 has 17 residues. The V gene lost 0 bases and the J gene lost 3 bases, with 16 bases spanning the gap.

The source of this sequence is a human donor in a cohort sampled during active COVID-19. This chain connects TRBV9 to TRBJ1-3; TRBD1 is a possible D gene (6 bases). Sequencing input: peripheral blood. The CDR3 DNA reads TGTGCCAGCAGCGTAGCGGGACACTCCGGCCTTGGAAACACCATATATTTT. Its protein is CASSVAGHSGLGNTIYF.